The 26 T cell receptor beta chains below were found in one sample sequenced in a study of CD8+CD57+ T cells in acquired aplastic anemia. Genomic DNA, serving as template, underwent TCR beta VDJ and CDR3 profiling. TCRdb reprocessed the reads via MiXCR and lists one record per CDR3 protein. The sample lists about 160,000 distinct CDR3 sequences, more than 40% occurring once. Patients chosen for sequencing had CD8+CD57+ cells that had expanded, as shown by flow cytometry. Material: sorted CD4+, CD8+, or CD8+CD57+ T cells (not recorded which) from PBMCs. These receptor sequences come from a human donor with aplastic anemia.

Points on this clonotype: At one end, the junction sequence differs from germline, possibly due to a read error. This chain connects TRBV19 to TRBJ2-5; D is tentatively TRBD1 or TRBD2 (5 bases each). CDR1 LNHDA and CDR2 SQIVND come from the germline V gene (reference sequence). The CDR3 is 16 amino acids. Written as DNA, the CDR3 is TGTGCCAGTAAGCCCAGGACACCTGGGGACCATGAGACCCAGTACTTC. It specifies CASKPRTPGDHETQYF.

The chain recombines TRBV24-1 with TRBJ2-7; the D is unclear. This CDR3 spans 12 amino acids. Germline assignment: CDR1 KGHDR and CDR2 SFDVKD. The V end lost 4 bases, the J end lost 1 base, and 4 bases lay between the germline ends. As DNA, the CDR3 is TGTGCCACCAGTGACACTTCCTACGAGCAGTACTTC. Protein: CATSDTSYEQYF.

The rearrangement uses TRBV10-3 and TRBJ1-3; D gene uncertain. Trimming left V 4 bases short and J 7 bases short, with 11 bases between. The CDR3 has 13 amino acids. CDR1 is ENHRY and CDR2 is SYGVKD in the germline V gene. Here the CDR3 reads CAISGGDPNTIYF. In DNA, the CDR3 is TGTGCCATCAGTGGCGGGGATCCGAACACCATATATTTT.

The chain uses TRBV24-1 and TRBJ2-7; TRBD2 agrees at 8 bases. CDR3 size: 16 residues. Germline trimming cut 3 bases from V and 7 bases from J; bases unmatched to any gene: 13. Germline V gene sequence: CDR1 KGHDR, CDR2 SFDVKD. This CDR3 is CATSDPSVAGGWEQYF. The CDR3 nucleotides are TGTGCCACCAGTGATCCATCCGTGGCGGGGGGATGGGAGCAGTACTTC.

For the CDR3, the DNA is TGTGCCACCGCCGGGGCACAGGCCTACGAGCAGTACTTC. Protein: CATAGAQAYEQYF. The chain combines TRBV24-1 with TRBJ2-7; D possibly uses TRBD1 or TRBD2 (5 bases each). CDR1 and CDR2 from the germline V gene are KGHDR and SFDVKD. V was trimmed by 9 bases and J by 2 bases, leaving 13 bases between them. The CDR3 length is 13 residues.

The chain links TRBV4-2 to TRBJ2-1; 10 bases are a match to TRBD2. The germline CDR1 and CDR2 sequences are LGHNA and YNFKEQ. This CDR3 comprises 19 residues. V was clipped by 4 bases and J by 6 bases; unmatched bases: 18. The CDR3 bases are TGTGCCAGCAGCCCGTCCCCACCGGGACTAGCGTATCATTGCAATGAGCAGTTCTTC. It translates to CASSPSPPGLAYHCNEQFF.

The CDR3 sequence is CASSADRGDWTEAFF. The CDR3 nucleotides read TGTGCCAGCAGTGCAGACAGGGGGGATTGGACTGAAGCTTTCTTT. The chain carries TRBV2 and TRBJ1-1; 9 nucleotides match TRBD1. V trimming: 4 bases; J trimming: 5 bases; junction bases outside the gene matches: 8. The CDR3 contains 15 residues. CDR1 is SNHLY and CDR2 is FYNNEI in the germline V gene.

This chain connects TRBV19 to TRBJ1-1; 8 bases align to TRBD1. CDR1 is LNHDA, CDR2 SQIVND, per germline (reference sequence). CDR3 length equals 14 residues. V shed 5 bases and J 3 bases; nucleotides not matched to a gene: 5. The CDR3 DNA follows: TGTGCCAGTAGTGTGTTGACAGGGGACACTGAAGCTTTCTTT. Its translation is CASSVLTGDTEAFF. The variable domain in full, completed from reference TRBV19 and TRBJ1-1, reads DGGITQSPKYLFRKEGQNVTLSCEQNLNHDAMYWYRQDPGQGLRLIYYSQIVNDFQKGDIAEGYSVSREKKESFPLTVTSAQKNPTAFYLCASSVLTGDTEAFFGQGTRLTVV.

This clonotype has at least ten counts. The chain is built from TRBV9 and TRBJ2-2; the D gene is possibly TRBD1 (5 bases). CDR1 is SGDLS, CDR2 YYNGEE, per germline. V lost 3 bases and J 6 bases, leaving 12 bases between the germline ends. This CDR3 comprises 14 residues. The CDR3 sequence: CASSATQGAGELFF. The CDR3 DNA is TGTGCCAGCAGCGCAACCCAGGGTGCCGGGGAGCTGTTTTTT. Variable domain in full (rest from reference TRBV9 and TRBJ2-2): DSGVTQTPKHLITATGQRVTLRCSPRSGDLSVYWYQQSLDQGLQFLIQYYNGEERAKGNILERFSAQQFPDLHSELNLSSLELGDSALYFCASSATQGAGELFFGEGSRLTVL.

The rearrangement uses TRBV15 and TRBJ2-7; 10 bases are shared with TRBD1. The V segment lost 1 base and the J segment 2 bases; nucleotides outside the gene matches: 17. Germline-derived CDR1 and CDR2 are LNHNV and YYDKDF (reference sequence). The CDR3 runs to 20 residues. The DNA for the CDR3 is TGTGCCACCAGCAGAGTAGCATTTGACAGGGGGCTATTTAACCCCTACGAGCAGTACTTC. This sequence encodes CATSRVAFDRGLFNPYEQYF. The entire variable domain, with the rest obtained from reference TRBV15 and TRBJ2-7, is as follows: DAMVIQNPRYQVTQFGKPVTLSCSQTLNHNVMYWYQQKSSQAPKLLFHYYDKDFNNEADTPDNFQSRRPNTSFCFLDIRSPGLGDTAMYLCATSRVAFDRGLFNPYEQYFGPGTRLTVT.

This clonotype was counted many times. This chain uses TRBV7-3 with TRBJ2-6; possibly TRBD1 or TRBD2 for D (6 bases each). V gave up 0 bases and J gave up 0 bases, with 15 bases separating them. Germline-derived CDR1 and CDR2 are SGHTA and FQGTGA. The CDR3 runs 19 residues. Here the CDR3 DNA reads TGTGCCAGCAGCTTAACGGGGGGCAGGGACTTCTCTGGGGCCAACGTCCTGACTTTC. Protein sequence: CASSLTGGRDFSGANVLTF. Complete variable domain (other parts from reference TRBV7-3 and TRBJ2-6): GAGVSQTPSNKVTEKGKYVELRCDPISGHTALYWYRQSLGQGPEFLIYFQGTGAADDSGLPNDRFFAVRPEGSVSTLKIQRTERGDSAVYLCASSLTGGRDFSGANVLTFGAGSRLTVL.

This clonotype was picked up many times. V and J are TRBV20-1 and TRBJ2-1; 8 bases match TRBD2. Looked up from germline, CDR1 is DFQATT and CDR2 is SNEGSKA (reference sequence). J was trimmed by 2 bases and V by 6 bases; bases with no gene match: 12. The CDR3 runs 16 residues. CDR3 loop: CSAPDPAGATYNEQFF. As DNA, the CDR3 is TGCAGTGCCCCGGATCCAGCGGGGGCTACCTACAATGAGCAGTTCTTC.

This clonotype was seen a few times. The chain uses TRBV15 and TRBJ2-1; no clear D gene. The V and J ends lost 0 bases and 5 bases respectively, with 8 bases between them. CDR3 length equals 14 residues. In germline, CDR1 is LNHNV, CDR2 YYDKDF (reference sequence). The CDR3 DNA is TGTGCCACCAGCAGAGATCGGGTTAACAATGAGCAGTTCTTC. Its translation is CATSRDRVNNEQFF.

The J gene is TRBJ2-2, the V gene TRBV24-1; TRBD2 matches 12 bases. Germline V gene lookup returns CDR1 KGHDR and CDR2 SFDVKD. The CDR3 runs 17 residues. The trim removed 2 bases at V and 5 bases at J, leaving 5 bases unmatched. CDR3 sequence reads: CATSDWRTSGTTGELFF. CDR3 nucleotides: TGTGCCACCAGTGATTGGAGGACTAGCGGGACTACCGGGGAGCTGTTTTTT.

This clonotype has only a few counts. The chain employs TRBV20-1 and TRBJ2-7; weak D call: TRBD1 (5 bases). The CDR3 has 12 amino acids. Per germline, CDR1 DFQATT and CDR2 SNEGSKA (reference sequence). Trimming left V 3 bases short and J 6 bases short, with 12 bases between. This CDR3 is CSASRQGSEQYF. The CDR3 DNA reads TGCAGTGCTAGTCGGCAGGGATCCGAGCAGTACTTC.

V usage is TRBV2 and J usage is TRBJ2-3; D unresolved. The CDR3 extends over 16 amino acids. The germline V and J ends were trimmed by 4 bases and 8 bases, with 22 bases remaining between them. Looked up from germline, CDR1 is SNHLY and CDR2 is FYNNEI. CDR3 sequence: CASSGLGFSGTSTQYF. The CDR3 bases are TGTGCCAGCAGTGGGCTAGGGTTTAGTGGCACGAGTACGCAGTATTTT.

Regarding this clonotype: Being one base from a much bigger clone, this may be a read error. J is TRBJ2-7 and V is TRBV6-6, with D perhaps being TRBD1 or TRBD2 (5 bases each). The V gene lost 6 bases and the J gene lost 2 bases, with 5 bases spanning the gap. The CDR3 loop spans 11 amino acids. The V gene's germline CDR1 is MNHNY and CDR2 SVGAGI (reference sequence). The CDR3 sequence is CASRGAYEQYF. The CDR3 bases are TGTGCCAGCAGGGGGGCCTACGAGCAGTACTTC.

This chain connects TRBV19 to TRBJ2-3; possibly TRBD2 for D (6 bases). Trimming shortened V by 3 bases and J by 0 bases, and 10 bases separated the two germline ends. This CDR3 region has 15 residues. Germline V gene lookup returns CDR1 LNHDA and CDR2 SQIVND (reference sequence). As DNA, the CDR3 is TGTGCCAGTAGTATGGAGGGACTTAGCACAGATACGCAGTATTTT. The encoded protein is CASSMEGLSTDTQYF.

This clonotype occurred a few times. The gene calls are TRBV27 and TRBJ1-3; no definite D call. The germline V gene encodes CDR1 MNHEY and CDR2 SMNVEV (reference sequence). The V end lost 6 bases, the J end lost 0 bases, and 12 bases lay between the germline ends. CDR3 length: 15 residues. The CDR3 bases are TGTGCCAGCAGATCAGACGGAAACTCTGGAAACACCATATATTTT. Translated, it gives CASRSDGNSGNTIYF.

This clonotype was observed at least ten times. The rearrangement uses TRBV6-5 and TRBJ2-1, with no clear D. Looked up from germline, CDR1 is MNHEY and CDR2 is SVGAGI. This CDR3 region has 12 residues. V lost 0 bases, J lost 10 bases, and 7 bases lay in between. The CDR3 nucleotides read TGTGCCAGCAGTTACTCGTACGTAGAGCAGTTCTTC. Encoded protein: CASSYSYVEQFF.

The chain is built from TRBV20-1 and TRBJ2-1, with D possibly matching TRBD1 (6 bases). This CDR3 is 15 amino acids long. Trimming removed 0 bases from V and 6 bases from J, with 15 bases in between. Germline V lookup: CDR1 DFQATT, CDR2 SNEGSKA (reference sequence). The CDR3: CSARDYARGGNEQFF. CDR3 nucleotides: TGCAGTGCTAGAGACTACGCCCGAGGGGGCAATGAGCAGTTCTTC.

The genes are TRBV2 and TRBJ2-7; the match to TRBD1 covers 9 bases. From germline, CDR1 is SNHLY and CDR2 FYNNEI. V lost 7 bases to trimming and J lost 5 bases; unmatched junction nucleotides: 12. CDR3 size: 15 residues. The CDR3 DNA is TGTGCCAGCAAGATTCCCGGGACAGGGTTGGACGAGCAGTACTTC. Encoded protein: CASKIPGTGLDEQYF.

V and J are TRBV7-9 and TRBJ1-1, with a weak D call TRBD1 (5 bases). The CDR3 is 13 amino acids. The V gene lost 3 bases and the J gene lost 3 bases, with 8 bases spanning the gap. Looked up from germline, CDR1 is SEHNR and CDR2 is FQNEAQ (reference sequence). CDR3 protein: CASSFRADTEAFF. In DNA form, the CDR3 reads TGTGCCAGCAGCTTCAGGGCGGACACTGAAGCTTTCTTT.

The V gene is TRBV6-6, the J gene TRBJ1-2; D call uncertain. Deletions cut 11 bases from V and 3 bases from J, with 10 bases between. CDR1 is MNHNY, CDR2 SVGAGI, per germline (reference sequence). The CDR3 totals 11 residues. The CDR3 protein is CAARGDYGYTF. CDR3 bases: TGTGCCGCACGGGGAGACTATGGCTACACCTTC.

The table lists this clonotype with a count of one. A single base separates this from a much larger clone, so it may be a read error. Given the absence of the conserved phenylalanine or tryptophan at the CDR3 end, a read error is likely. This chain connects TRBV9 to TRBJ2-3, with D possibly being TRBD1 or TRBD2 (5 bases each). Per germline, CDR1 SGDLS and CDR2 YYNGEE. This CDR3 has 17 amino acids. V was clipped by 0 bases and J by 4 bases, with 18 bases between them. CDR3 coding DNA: TGTGCCAGCAGCGTAGACGGGACCCCAGAAGAGGCAGATACGCAGTATCTT. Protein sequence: CASSVDGTPEEADTQYL.

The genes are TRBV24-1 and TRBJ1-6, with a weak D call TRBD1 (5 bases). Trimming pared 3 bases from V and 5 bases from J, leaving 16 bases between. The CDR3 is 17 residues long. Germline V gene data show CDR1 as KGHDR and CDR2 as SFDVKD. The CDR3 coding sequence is TGTGCCACCAGTGATGCACGATCGGGACGGAATAATTCACCCCTCCACTTT. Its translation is CATSDARSGRNNSPLHF.